This is a list of T cell receptor beta chains from one sample in a study of T-cell reconstitution after alpha-beta-depleted transplantation in children. MiXCR was run by TCRdb on the PCR reads, yielding one entry per CDR3 protein. In the table there are roughly 190,000 distinct CDR3 sequences, more than 12% of which are singletons. The specimen was PBMCs from the stem cell graft donor, collected from the stem cell graft. Receptor source: a human donor who donated a stem cell graft to a child with acute lymphoblastic leukemia. The CDR3 runs from the conserved cysteine through the conserved F or W. D genes are given only for firm matches. Clone size is stated in some rows and not others, as once, few, many or a class when expanded.

len	abundance	d_gene	v_gene	j_gene	CDR3aa	CDR3nt
17	many	TRBD2	TRBV7-9	TRBJ2-7	CASSLGTSGSITYEQYF	TGTGCCAGCAGCTTAGGGACTAGCGGGAGTATTACCTACGAGCAGTACTTC
15	many	.	TRBV4-1	TRBJ1-1	CASSHSSGLNTEAFF	TGCGCCAGCAGCCACTCATCAGGGTTGAACACTGAAGCTTTCTTT
16	many	.	TRBV20-1	TRBJ2-1	CSARRGQHRSYNEQFF	TGCAGTGCTCGGAGGGGACAGCACCGTTCCTACAATGAGCAGTTCTTC
15	many	TRBD1	TRBV29-1	TRBJ2-3	CSVEDRDRNTDTQYF	TGCAGCGTTGAGGACCGGGACAGGAACACAGATACGCAGTATTTT
14	many	TRBD1	TRBV12-3/TRBV12-4	TRBJ1-1	CASRVYRGPTEAFF	TGTGCCAGCAGAGTATACAGGGGGCCTACTGAAGCTTTCTTT
14	many	.	TRBV19	TRBJ1-2	CASSMDSLNYGYTF	TGTGCCAGTAGTATGGACAGCCTTAACTATGGCTACACCTTC
16	.	.	TRBV5-1	TRBJ2-2	CASSSQGGYTTGELFF	TGCGCCAGCAGCTCACAGGGCGGATATACCACCGGGGAGCTGTTTTTT
16	few	TRBD1	TRBV5-1	TRBJ2-3	CASSLATGGSTDTQYF	TGCGCCAGCAGCTTGGCGACAGGGGGTAGCACAGATACGCAGTATTTT
14	many	.	TRBV27	TRBJ1-2	CASFLGQPGAGYTF	TGTGCCAGCTTCCTCGGACAGCCGGGGGCTGGCTACACCTTC
11	many	.	TRBV3-1	TRBJ2-3	CASSHTDTQYF	TGTGCCAGCAGCCACACAGATACGCAGTATTTT
15	many	TRBD2	TRBV19	TRBJ2-7	CASSASGRSSYEQYF	TGTGCCAGTAGTGCTAGCGGCAGATCCTCCTACGAGCAGTACTTC
16	.	.	TRBV18	TRBJ2-1	CASSPTIGVTNNEQFF	TGTGCCAGCTCACCGACCATAGGGGTGACGAACAATGAGCAGTTCTTC
14	many	.	TRBV12-3/TRBV12-4	TRBJ2-7	CASSSSSSSYEQYF	TGTGCCAGCAGTTCCTCGTCAAGCTCCTACGAGCAGTACTTC
14	.	.	TRBV19	TRBJ1-1	CASSIYNDNTEAFF	TGTGCCAGTAGTATCTATAATGATAACACTGAAGCTTTCTTT
18	many	TRBD1	TRBV20-1	TRBJ1-2	CSARSVLRDRVFIAGYTF	TGCAGTGCTAGATCCGTCCTCCGGGACAGGGTATTTATAGCGGGCTACACCTTC
14	.	.	TRBV27	TRBJ1-5	CASSFDGSNQPQHF	TGTGCCAGCAGTTTCGACGGAAGCAATCAGCCCCAGCATTTT
14	many	.	TRBV6-1	TRBJ2-7	CASSPGLFSYEQYF	TGTGCCAGCAGCCCTGGACTGTTCTCCTACGAGCAGTACTTC
17	many	.	TRBV10-3	TRBJ2-1	CAISESGGGQSYNEQFF	TGTGCCATCAGTGAGTCAGGGGGAGGACAGTCCTACAATGAGCAGTTCTTC
16	.	TRBD2	TRBV20-1	TRBJ2-7	CSARKPGLAPSYEQYF	TGCAGTGCTAGAAAACCGGGACTAGCGCCTTCCTACGAGCAGTACTTC
15	many	.	TRBV7-9	TRBJ2-7	CASSPGMGQGDEQYF	TGTGCCAGCAGCCCGGGTATGGGGCAGGGTGACGAGCAGTACTTC
10	many	.	TRBV29-1	TRBJ1-4	CSVEGEKLFF	TGCAGCGTTGAGGGTGAAAAACTGTTTTTT
18	many	TRBD2	TRBV12-3/TRBV12-4	TRBJ2-7	CASSLAGSSGRAPYEQYF	TGTGCCAGCAGTTTAGCCGGATCTAGCGGGAGGGCCCCCTACGAGCAGTACTTC
17	many	.	TRBV7-8	TRBJ2-7	CASSSPWGGSSSYEQYF	TGTGCCAGCAGCTCCCCATGGGGCGGGTCTTCCTCCTACGAGCAGTACTTC
14	many	TRBD1	TRBV5-1	TRBJ1-1	CASSPGQGGSEAFF	TGCGCCAGCAGCCCCGGACAGGGAGGGTCTGAAGCTTTCTTT
16	many	TRBD2	TRBV4-1	TRBJ2-2	CASSRGLAGGTGELFF	TGCGCCAGCAGCCGAGGACTAGCCGGGGGCACCGGGGAGCTGTTTTTT
15	many	.	TRBV20-1	TRBJ2-3	CSARRGGPSTDTQYF	TGCAGTGCCCGGAGGGGCGGACCTAGCACAGATACGCAGTATTTT
15	many	.	TRBV7-8	TRBJ1-1	CASSPITWGNTEAFF	TGTGCCAGCAGTCCCATCACATGGGGGAACACTGAAGCTTTCTTT
14	many	TRBD2	TRBV10-3	TRBJ2-7	CAISQGSGSYEQYF	TGTGCCATCAGCCAAGGAAGCGGGAGCTACGAGCAGTACTTC
14	many	TRBD1	TRBV10-1	TRBJ2-3	CASSGDRGTDTQYF	TGCGCCAGCAGTGGGGACAGGGGCACAGATACGCAGTATTTT
14	many	.	TRBV10-3	TRBJ1-1	CAISGGRANTEAFF	TGTGCCATCAGTGGGGGCAGGGCGAACACTGAAGCTTTCTTT
12	many	.	TRBV5-1	TRBJ2-1	CASSPNRNEQFF	TGCGCCAGCAGCCCAAATAGGAATGAGCAGTTCTTC